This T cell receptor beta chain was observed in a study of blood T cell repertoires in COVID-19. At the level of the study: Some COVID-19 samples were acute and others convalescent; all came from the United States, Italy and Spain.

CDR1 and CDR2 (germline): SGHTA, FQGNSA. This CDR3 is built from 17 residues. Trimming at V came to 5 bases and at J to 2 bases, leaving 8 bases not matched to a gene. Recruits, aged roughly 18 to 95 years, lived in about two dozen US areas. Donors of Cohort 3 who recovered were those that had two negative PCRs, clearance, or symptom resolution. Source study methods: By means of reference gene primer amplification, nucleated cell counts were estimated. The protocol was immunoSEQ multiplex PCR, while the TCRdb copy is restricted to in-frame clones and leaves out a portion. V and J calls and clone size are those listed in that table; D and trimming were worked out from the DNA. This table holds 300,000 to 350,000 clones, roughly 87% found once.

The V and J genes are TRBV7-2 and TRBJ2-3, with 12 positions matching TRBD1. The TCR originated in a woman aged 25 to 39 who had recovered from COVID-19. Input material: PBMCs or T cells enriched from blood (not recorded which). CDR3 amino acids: CASSLGQGAVSTDTQYF. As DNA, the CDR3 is TGTGCCAGCAGCCTGGGACAGGGGGCGGTCTCCACAGATACGCAGTATTTT.